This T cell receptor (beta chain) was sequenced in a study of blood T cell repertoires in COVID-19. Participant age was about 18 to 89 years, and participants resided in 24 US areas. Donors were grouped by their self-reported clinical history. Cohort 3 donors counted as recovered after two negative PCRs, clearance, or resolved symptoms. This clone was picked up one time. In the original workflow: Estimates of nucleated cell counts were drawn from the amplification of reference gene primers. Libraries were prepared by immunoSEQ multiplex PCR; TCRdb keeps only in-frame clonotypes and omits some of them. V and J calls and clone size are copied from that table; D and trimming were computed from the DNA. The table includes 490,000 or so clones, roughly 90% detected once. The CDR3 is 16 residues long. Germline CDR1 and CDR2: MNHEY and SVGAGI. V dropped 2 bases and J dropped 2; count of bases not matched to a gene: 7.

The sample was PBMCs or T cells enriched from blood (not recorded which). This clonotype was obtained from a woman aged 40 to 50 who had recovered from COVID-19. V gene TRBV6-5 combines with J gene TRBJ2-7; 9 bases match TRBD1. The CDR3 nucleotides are TGTGCCAGCAGTTACGAGGACAGGGGAAACGCCTACGAGCAGTACTTC. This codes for CASSYEDRGNAYEQYF.